What follows are 20 T cell receptor beta chains derived from one specimen sequenced in a study of cytomegalovirus exposure and HLA in healthy donors. The study ran its PCR with 60 Vbeta and 13 Jbeta primers. Here immunoSEQ multiplex PCR was the method, and the copy in TCRdb shows in-frame clones only, minus some. The sample has about 130,000 clones; 74% are singletons. The sequenced sample was PBMCs. The receptors stem from a man aged 35 to 55 in good health and CMV-seropositive.

The chain recombines TRBV6-6 with TRBJ1-5, with TRBD1 matching over 8 bases. CDR1 MNHNY and CDR2 SVGAGI come from the germline V gene (reference sequence). The junction had 14 bases not matched to a gene; V was cut back by 5 bases and J by 8 bases. This CDR3 has 16 amino acids. Here the CDR3 reads CASSKGQGPQSEPQHF. CDR3 bases: TGTGCCAGCAGTAAAGGACAGGGACCTCAGTCTGAGCCCCAGCATTTT.

This chain joins TRBV6-5 and TRBJ2-7, with 13 bases that match TRBD2. V dropped 6 bases and J dropped 6; count of bases not matched to a gene: 8. There are 15 residues in the CDR3. In germline, CDR1 is MNHEY, CDR2 SVGAGI. The CDR3 sequence: CASSVLAGGDGEQYF. The CDR3 nucleotides read TGTGCCAGCAGCGTACTAGCGGGAGGGGATGGCGAGCAGTACTTC.

V and J are TRBV4-1 and TRBJ2-2; D not resolved. Between the trimmed V and J ends, which lost 3 bases and 1 base, there was a span of 15 bases. CDR3 length: 17 amino acids. Germline V gene lookup returns CDR1 MGHRA and CDR2 YSYEKL. In nucleotides, the CDR3 is TGCGCCAGCAGCCAGGCGAATATGGGCCTGAACACCGGGGAGCTGTTTTTT. Translated, it gives CASSQANMGLNTGELFF.

The CDR3 loop reads CSVSESYEQYF. The DNA for the CDR3 is TGCAGTGTAAGCGAATCCTACGAGCAGTACTTC. The gene calls are TRBV20-1 and TRBJ2-7; no reliable D call. CDR3 length: 11 residues. Germline CDR1 DFQATT, CDR2 SNEGSKA (reference sequence). Trimming stripped 7 bases from V and 1 base from J, with 8 bases between.

The table lists this clone with a count of one. The V and J genes are TRBV7-2 and TRBJ2-3, with TRBD2 matching 9 bases. The CDR3 covers 15 residues. J gave up 2 bases and V 5 bases, and 5 bases lay outside the gene matches. From germline, CDR1 is SGHTA and CDR2 FQGNSA. CDR3 in DNA: TGTGCCAGCAGCATTAGCGGGAGTCCCACAGATACGCAGTATTTT. Its translation is CASSISGSPTDTQYF.

The V gene is TRBV14, the J gene TRBJ1-1; TRBD1 matches at 10 bases. This CDR3 has 18 amino acids. V dropped 0 bases and J dropped 9; count of bases not matched to a gene: 16. Germline V gene sequence: CDR1 SGHDN, CDR2 FVKESK. The CDR3 DNA reads as TGTGCCAGCAGCCAAGAAACATCTAGGGGACAGGGGATGTTTAAAGCTTTCTTT. Encoded protein: CASSQETSRGQGMFKAFF.

On this clone: A read error may account for a junction end that differs from germline. This rearrangement joins TRBV4-1 to TRBJ1-6; 7 bases line up with TRBD1. The germline CDR1 and CDR2 sequences are MGHRA and YSYEKL. The length of the CDR3 is 15 residues. The CDR3 sequence is CASTQTTGSGSPLHF. The DNA for the CDR3 is TGCGCCAGCACCCAAACGACAGGGTCTGGTTCACCCCTCCACTTT.

This rearrangement joins TRBV25-1 to TRBJ1-1, with D unclear. Germline lookup yields CDR1 MGHDK and CDR2 SYGVNS. The CDR3 spans 14 residues. With 8 bases removed from V and 4 bases from J, the gap between germline ends came to 17 bases. The DNA for the CDR3 is TGTGCCAGCGGCCTGGCAAGCGGGGTCACTGAAGCTTTCTTT. This codes for CASGLASGVTEAFF.

Concerning this clone: A read error may produce the germline difference seen at one junction end. Other DNA sequences of this sample code for an identical CDR3. The rearrangement uses TRBV5-4 and TRBJ2-7, with D possibly being TRBD1 (6 bases). Germline V gene data show CDR1 as SGHNT and CDR2 as YYREEE (reference sequence). This CDR3 is 15 amino acids long. The CDR3 nucleotides read TGTGCCAGCAGCTTACCCGGGACACCTGGCCACGAGCAGTACTTT. Its translation is CASSLPGTPGHEQYF.

V usage is TRBV25-1 and J usage is TRBJ2-1; 7 nucleotides line up with TRBD2. The V segment lost 1 base and the J segment 9 bases; nucleotides outside the gene matches: 9. The CDR3 runs 15 residues. Germline CDR1 reads MGHDK; CDR2 reads SYGVNS. The CDR3 here is CASSEFRGSRTEQFF. The CDR3 DNA reads as TGTGCCAGCAGTGAATTCCGCGGGAGTCGGACTGAGCAGTTCTTC.

The chain combines TRBV9 with TRBJ2-7; D perhaps matches TRBD1 (6 bases). The V end lost 4 bases, the J end lost 2 bases, and 13 bases lay between the germline ends. The CDR3 length is 14 residues. Germline V CDR1 and CDR2: SGDLS, YYNGEE. CDR3: CASSSNTGPYEQYF. Here the CDR3 DNA reads TGTGCCAGCAGCTCAAACACAGGGCCCTACGAGCAGTACTTC.

This chain connects TRBV7-2 to TRBJ2-1, with 7 nucleotides matching TRBD1. This CDR3 region has 11 residues. Per the germline V gene, CDR1 is SGHTA and CDR2 is FQGNSA. With V trimmed by 4 bases and J by 10 bases, 1 base remained unmatched. CDR3 residues: CASSSDREQFF. CDR3 DNA: TGTGCCAGCAGCTCGGACAGGGAGCAGTTCTTC.

The chain has TRBV4-1 and TRBJ2-5, with no clear D. The CDR3 extends over 13 amino acids. Trimming took 0 bases from V and 7 from J, leaving 9 bases between them. Germline V gene lookup returns CDR1 MGHRA and CDR2 YSYEKL. CDR3: CASSQDRVGTQYF. Here the CDR3 DNA reads TGCGCCAGCAGCCAAGATCGGGTGGGGACCCAGTACTTC.

The chain links TRBV2 to TRBJ1-1; perhaps TRBD1 as D (5 bases). The CDR3 contains 13 residues. Germline CDR1 is SNHLY and CDR2 is FYNNEI. The V end was cut by 6 bases, the J end by 4 bases, with 12 bases between. CDR3 amino acids: CASSTGDGTEAFF. CDR3 in DNA: TGTGCCAGCAGCACGGGGGATGGCACTGAAGCTTTCTTT. Variable domain in full (rest from reference TRBV2 and TRBJ1-1): EPEVTQTPSHQVTQMGQEVILRCVPISNHLYFYWYRQILGQKVEFLVSFYNNEISEKSEIFDDQFSVERPDGSNFTLKIRSTKLEDSAMYFCASSTGDGTEAFFGQGTRLTVV.

The V and J genes are TRBV6-5 and TRBJ2-7, with TRBD2 matching 9 bases. With V trimmed by 4 bases and J by 2 bases, 6 bases remained unmatched. CDR3 length: 15 amino acids. In germline, CDR1 is MNHEY, CDR2 SVGAGI. The DNA for the CDR3 is TGTGCCAGCAGTTCTGTCGCGGGAGGGACCTACGAGCAGTACTTC. As protein: CASSSVAGGTYEQYF.

This clone was picked up one time. The chain links TRBV30 to TRBJ1-1; TRBD1 is a possible D gene (5 bases). The CDR3 is made up of 13 amino acids. Deletions cut 1 base from V and 1 base from J, with 7 bases between. Germline CDR1 is GTSNPN and CDR2 is SVGIG (reference sequence). The CDR3 coding sequence is TGTGCCTGGAGTGCCCAGGGGAACACTGAAGCTTTCTTT. Encoded protein: CAWSAQGNTEAFF.

This clone was seen more than once but under ten times. The gene calls are TRBV5-6 and TRBJ2-7, with D possibly TRBD1 on 6 matching bases. The CDR3 has 14 amino acids. Trimming pared 4 bases from V and 4 bases from J, leaving 15 bases between. Looked up from germline, CDR1 is SGHDT and CDR2 is YYEEEE. CDR3 DNA: TGTGCCAGCAGCCCGGGACATCGACTATACGAGCAGTACTTC. It encodes CASSPGHRLYEQYF.

The rearrangement uses TRBV6-1 and TRBJ2-4, with 11 bases aligning to TRBD2. Germline V gene data show CDR1 as MNHNS and CDR2 as SASEGT. The CDR3 length is 14 residues. J gave up 9 bases and V 7 bases, and 8 bases lay outside the gene matches. The CDR3 sequence is CASIAGGLEVIQYF. CDR3 nucleotide sequence: TGTGCCAGCATAGCGGGGGGGCTAGAGGTCATTCAGTACTTC.

V and J are TRBV11-2 and TRBJ2-7; maybe TRBD1 (5 bases). This CDR3 region has 13 residues. Looked up from germline, CDR1 is SGHAT and CDR2 is FQNNGV. V was pared by 4 bases and J by 3 bases, with 10 bases between. The DNA for the CDR3 is TGTGCCAGCAGCTCCTTGACAGACTACGAGCAGTACTTC. Its protein is CASSSLTDYEQYF.

This clone was counted between two and nine times. This chain links TRBV11-3 with TRBJ2-1; 9 bases agree with TRBD2. V trimming: 5 bases; J trimming: 4 bases; junction bases outside the gene matches: 9. Per germline, CDR1 SGHNT and CDR2 YENEEA. The CDR3 is made up of 16 amino acids. CDR3 DNA: TGTGCCAGCAGCCCCCAAGCGGGAGGAAGGTACAATGAGCAGTTCTTC. It is translated as CASSPQAGGRYNEQFF.